Listed below are T cell receptor beta chains from one sample, sequenced in a study of T cell repertoires in cytomegalovirus infection. TCRdb redid the calling of the reads with MiXCR, one entry per CDR3 protein. The data hold over 85,000 distinct CDR3 sequences, with 16% observed a single time. The sequencing input was PBMCs. The origin of the receptors is a human donor in good health (CMV status not recorded). Some clones in this sample may be carry-over from other donors' samples. Both conserved end residues are part of each CDR3. Each record gives: clone size, J gene, V gene, CDR3 protein. Clone size is not always given. Where it is, it says once, few, many or a class for expanded clones.

abundance: NA; j_gene: TRBJ2-3; v_gene: TRBV7-2; CDR3aa: CASGRVAGGGGTDTQYF
abundance: NA; j_gene: TRBJ2-7; v_gene: TRBV4-2; CDR3aa: CASSQGSGSSYEQYF
abundance: NA; j_gene: TRBJ2-1; v_gene: TRBV7-2; CDR3aa: CASSPEPAYNEQFF
abundance: many; j_gene: TRBJ2-5; v_gene: TRBV7-2; CDR3aa: CASSLEGGGETQYF
abundance: few; j_gene: TRBJ2-7; v_gene: TRBV29-1; CDR3aa: CSVGGLAGTYEQYF
abundance: many; j_gene: TRBJ2-1; v_gene: TRBV4-1; CDR3aa: CASSQTSQTSGGNEQFF
abundance: many; j_gene: TRBJ2-2; v_gene: TRBV7-2; CDR3aa: CASSLDQPGAGELFF
abundance: NA; j_gene: TRBJ2-7; v_gene: TRBV6-1; CDR3aa: CASSPQDGTYEQYF
abundance: NA; j_gene: TRBJ1-2; v_gene: TRBV11-2; CDR3aa: CASSRSGTATIYGYTF
abundance: many; j_gene: TRBJ1-2; v_gene: TRBV7-2; CDR3aa: CASSPRGVNYGYTF
abundance: many; j_gene: TRBJ1-1; v_gene: TRBV4-1; CDR3aa: CASSQPVRGNTEAFF
abundance: many; j_gene: TRBJ2-7; v_gene: TRBV12-3/TRBV12-4; CDR3aa: CASSPPGTGAYEQYF
abundance: few; j_gene: TRBJ1-2; v_gene: TRBV19; CDR3aa: CASSDSWYGYTF
abundance: many; j_gene: TRBJ2-3; v_gene: TRBV7-2; CDR3aa: CASSPFSPDTQYF
abundance: NA; j_gene: TRBJ1-5; v_gene: TRBV7-9; CDR3aa: CASSQQGMGNQPQHF
abundance: many; j_gene: TRBJ1-1; v_gene: TRBV7-8; CDR3aa: CASSSGQGASLEAFF
abundance: many; j_gene: TRBJ1-1; v_gene: TRBV7-2; CDR3aa: CASSGTTGGAAFF
abundance: NA; j_gene: TRBJ2-5; v_gene: TRBV3-1; CDR3aa: CVSSLLAGEETQYF
abundance: many; j_gene: TRBJ1-1; v_gene: TRBV10-3; CDR3aa: CAIRTRGGDTEAFF
abundance: NA; j_gene: TRBJ2-7; v_gene: TRBV6-2/TRBV6-3; CDR3aa: CASSRPATYEQYF
abundance: many; j_gene: TRBJ2-3; v_gene: TRBV7-2; CDR3aa: CASSGTDTDTQYF
abundance: many; j_gene: TRBJ2-1; v_gene: TRBV6-6; CDR3aa: CASSYGRGDLGEQFF
abundance: NA; j_gene: TRBJ1-2; v_gene: TRBV11-2; CDR3aa: CASSLRPGRDGYTF